Presented here are 25 T cell receptor beta chains from one specimen sequenced in a study of blood T cell repertoires in COVID-19. Sequencing was performed with immunoSEQ multiplex PCR; in TCRdb, only in-frame clones are kept and a portion is missing. The sample yields tens of thousands of clones, 80% to 90% seen once. Sequences were obtained from peripheral blood. Receptors were obtained from a man aged 60 to 69 with acute or convalescent COVID-19.

The chain links TRBV6-5 to TRBJ2-7; the match to TRBD2 covers 8 bases. This CDR3 has 15 residues. Per the germline V gene, CDR1 is MNHEY and CDR2 is SVGAGI. J lost 0 bases, V lost 7 bases, and 8 bases had no gene match. The CDR3 region has the DNA TGTGCCAGCACCCGACATAGCGGGAACTCCTACGAGCAGTACTTC. Protein: CASTRHSGNSYEQYF.

This clone was counted once. The chain carries TRBV6-5 and TRBJ1-1; 8 bases align to TRBD1. Germline assignment: CDR1 MNHEY and CDR2 SVGAGI. The CDR3 covers 14 residues. J was trimmed by 1 base and V by 5 bases; bases with no gene match: 3. CDR3 sequence: CASSLGTGNTEAFF. Written as DNA, the CDR3 is TGTGCCAGCAGTCTTGGGACAGGGAACACTGAAGCTTTCTTT.

V and J are TRBV27 and TRBJ1-1, with 8 bases aligning to TRBD1. Losses at the gene ends were 4 bases for V and 4 bases for J; bases not matched to a gene: 8. Looked up from germline, CDR1 is MNHEY and CDR2 is SMNVEV (reference sequence). CDR3 length: 15 amino acids. The CDR3 nucleotides are TGTGCCAGCAGTTCGCGACAGGGGCTTAGCACTGAAGCTTTCTTT. Its translation is CASSSRQGLSTEAFF.

V is TRBV10-1 and J is TRBJ2-3; possibly TRBD2 for D (7 bases). Germline CDR1 WNHNN, CDR2 SYGVQD (reference sequence). V shed 0 bases and J shed 5 bases, with 15 bases lying between them. This CDR3 region has 16 residues. The CDR3 bases are TGCGCCAGCAGTGAGTCCTCGGCGGGGGCGATAGATACGCAGTATTTT. It is translated as CASSESSAGAIDTQYF.

V usage is TRBV7-3 and J usage is TRBJ2-5, with 7 bases aligning to TRBD1. J was trimmed by 2 bases and V by 5 bases; bases with no gene match: 8. Germline CDR1 is SGHTA and CDR2 is FQGTGA. This CDR3 has 15 amino acids. The CDR3 DNA reads as TGTGCCAGCAGCCCACAGGGGACCTCTCAAGAGACCCAGTACTTC. Translating it yields CASSPQGTSQETQYF.

The rearrangement links TRBV5-5 to TRBJ1-1; 8 nucleotides agree with TRBD1. This CDR3 comprises 14 residues. V was clipped by 5 bases and J by 4 bases; unmatched bases: 7. CDR1 and CDR2 from the germline V gene are SGHKS and YYEKEE (reference sequence). The CDR3 nucleotides are TGTGCCAGCAGAATTCAGGGGGCCGGCACTGAAGCTTTCTTT. The encoded protein is CASRIQGAGTEAFF.

A few counts support this clone. V gene TRBV18 combines with J gene TRBJ1-4; D is uncertain. CDR1 is KGHSH and CDR2 is LQKENI in the germline V gene. The ends were cut back, 3 bases at V and 6 bases at J, with 8 bases in the middle. CDR3 length: 13 amino acids. CDR3 coding DNA: TGTGCCAGCTCACCGAGTCTGGATGAAAAACTGTTTTTT. Protein product: CASSPSLDEKLFF.

The V call is TRBV30, the J call TRBJ1-3, with a tentative D call TRBD1 (6 bases). Germline CDR1 and CDR2: GTSNPN and SVGIG (reference sequence). V was pared by 5 bases and J by 3 bases, with 14 bases between. The CDR3 totals 14 residues. The CDR3 bases are TGTGCCTGGTCACAGGGAAAAGATGGAAACACCATATATTTT. Protein sequence: CAWSQGKDGNTIYF. Full variable domain (missing parts from reference TRBV30 and TRBJ1-3): SQTIHQWPATLVQPVGSPLSLECTVEGTSNPNLYWYRQAAGRGLQLLFYSVGIGQISSEVPQNLSASRPQDRQFILSSKKLLLSDSGFYLCAWSQGKDGNTIYFGEGSWLTVV.

V and J are TRBV7-8 and TRBJ1-5; a possible D gene is TRBD1 (5 bases). Germline values: CDR1 SGHVS, CDR2 FQNEAQ. V shed 5 bases and J shed 0 bases, with 14 bases lying between them. The CDR3 totals 16 residues. The CDR3 loop reads CASSLRQQSSNQPQHF. CDR3 in DNA: TGTGCCAGCAGCCTACGACAGCAGTCTAGCAATCAGCCCCAGCATTTT.

The CDR3 nucleotides read TGCGCCAGCAGTGAAGACAGAAACATTCAGTACTTC. Protein sequence: CASSEDRNIQYF. V usage is TRBV10-2 and J usage is TRBJ2-4, with D possibly matching TRBD1 (5 bases). This CDR3 has 12 residues. Germline V gives CDR1 WSHSY, CDR2 SAAADI. Trimming stripped 3 bases from V and 6 bases from J, with 6 bases between.

This chain links TRBV6-2 or TRBV6-3 with TRBJ2-3; TRBD1 might be the D (6 bases). CDR3 length: 15 amino acids. Germline V CDR1 and CDR2: MNHEY, SVGEGT. The V end was cut by 0 bases, the J end by 2 bases, with 9 bases between. The CDR3 DNA follows: TGTGCCAGCAGTTACTCGGGGACAAACACAGATACGCAGTATTTT. Translation: CASSYSGTNTDTQYF.

This chain links TRBV5-6 with TRBJ2-2; no clear D gene. CDR1 and CDR2 from the germline V gene are SGHDT and YYEEEE. Trimming took 4 bases from V and 0 from J, leaving 10 bases between them. This CDR3 is 15 amino acids long. This CDR3 reads CASSRGFTNTGELFF. CDR3 nucleotide sequence: TGTGCCAGCAGCCGCGGATTCACGAACACCGGGGAGCTGTTTTTT.

The rearrangement joins TRBV7-8 to TRBJ1-2; 7 bases align to TRBD1. J was trimmed by 2 bases and V by 5 bases; bases with no gene match: 8. This CDR3 contains 15 residues. The germline gives CDR1 SGHVS, CDR2 FQNEAQ. DNA of the CDR3: TGTGCCAGCAGCGCAGACAGGGCCCCCAACTATGGCTACACCTTC. Translating gives CASSADRAPNYGYTF.

This clone was seen a single time. The chain carries TRBV15 and TRBJ2-4; 13 bases are shared with TRBD2. CDR3 length: 19 residues. The junction had 8 bases not matched to a gene; V was cut back by 0 bases and J by 3 bases. Per the germline V gene, CDR1 is LNHNV and CDR2 is YYDKDF (reference sequence). The CDR3 protein is CATSRDLTSGRAFKNIQYF. The CDR3 DNA follows: TGTGCCACCAGCAGAGATCTCACTAGCGGGAGGGCCTTCAAAAACATTCAGTACTTC.

The V gene is TRBV24-1, the J gene TRBJ2-1; the D gene is possibly TRBD2 (7 bases). The CDR3 runs 15 residues. CDR1 KGHDR and CDR2 SFDVKD come from the germline V gene. Trimming removed 3 bases from V and 8 bases from J, with 16 bases in between. For the CDR3, the DNA is TGTGCCACCAGTGATAGGGGGGGACAAAGGGATGAGCAGTTCTTC. It codes for CATSDRGGQRDEQFF.

To note about this clone: The junction and the germline gene differ at one end; a read error may be behind it. The chain links TRBV7-2 to TRBJ2-7, with TRBD1 matching 8 bases. Per the germline V gene, CDR1 is SGHTA and CDR2 is FQGNSA. The CDR3 loop spans 14 amino acids. The CDR3 sequence is CASSKDRVSHEQYF. CDR3 nucleotides: TGTGCCAGCAGCAAGGACAGGGTCTCCCACGAGCAGTACTTC.

The chain employs TRBV6-2 or TRBV6-3 and TRBJ1-1, with D maybe TRBD1 (5 bases). The CDR3 has 15 amino acids. Trimming removed 4 bases from V and 0 bases from J, with 12 bases in between. Per the germline V gene, CDR1 is MNHEY and CDR2 is SVGEGT. The CDR3 nucleotides read TGTGCCAGCAGTTCCTCGGGGGGGATGAACACTGAAGCTTTCTTT. Encoded protein: CASSSSGGMNTEAFF.

The V and J genes are TRBV7-8 and TRBJ2-5, with D possibly TRBD2 on 6 matching bases. This CDR3 is 14 amino acids long. Trimming cost V 3 bases and J 2 bases, with 10 bases left between them. Per the germline V gene, CDR1 is SGHVS and CDR2 is FQNEAQ. In DNA form, the CDR3 reads TGTGCCAGCAGCTTGAAGCGGGTACAAGAGACCCAGTACTTC. It codes for CASSLKRVQETQYF.

The chain combines TRBV5-1 with TRBJ2-7; D is undetermined. V was shortened by 4 bases and J by 7 bases, with 18 bases between the two germline ends. The CDR3 has 14 amino acids. CDR1 is SGHRS, CDR2 YFSETQ, per germline. The CDR3 DNA sequence: TGCGCCAGCAGCCCCAACCCGGCATCCGGGGAGCAGTACTTC. Protein product: CASSPNPASGEQYF.

In this sample, this clone turned up once. The identical CDR3 is also encoded by other nucleotide sequences in the sample. The V gene is TRBV30, the J gene TRBJ1-6, with D possibly matching TRBD1 (6 bases). The length of the CDR3 is 15 residues. V gave up 0 bases and J gave up 7 bases, with 13 bases separating them. From germline, CDR1 is GTSNPN and CDR2 SVGIG (reference sequence). The CDR3 loop is CAWSVPTGGNSPLHF. CDR3 bases: TGTGCCTGGAGTGTACCGACAGGAGGAAATTCACCCCTCCACTTT.

V is TRBV12-2 and J is TRBJ2-5; TRBD2 is the table's D call, not checked against the DNA. TRBV12-2 is a pseudogene segment. CDR3 length: 20 residues. The CDR3 sequence: CASRTIPTSGGPIRQETQYF. The CDR3 DNA is TGTGCAAGTCGCACCATCCCTACTAGCGGGGGGCCAATCCGACAAGAGACCCAGTACTTC.

This rearrangement joins TRBV25-1 to TRBJ2-1; 7 positions agree with TRBD2. Germline loops: CDR1 MGHDK, CDR2 SYGVNS. The CDR3 extends over 14 amino acids. V was pared by 7 bases and J by 8 bases, with 11 bases of the junction left unmatched. CDR3 nucleotides: TGTGCCAGCAAACAGGCGGGAGCTACGTATGAGCAGTTCTTC. Its protein product is CASKQAGATYEQFF.

The genes are TRBV7-6 and TRBJ1-1; perhaps TRBD1 as D (6 bases). Trimming removed 1 base from V and 10 bases from J, with 13 bases in between. The V gene's germline CDR1 is SGHVS and CDR2 FNYEAQ. The CDR3 is 13 residues long. The CDR3 bases are TGTGCCAGCAGCTTAGATCTGGGGGCGGTAGCTTTCTTT. Protein: CASSLDLGAVAFF.

The V and J genes are TRBV16 and TRBJ2-2, with TRBD1 matching 7 bases. The junction had 1 base not matched to a gene; V was cut back by 2 bases and J by 1 base. The CDR3 has 15 amino acids. Germline V gene sequence: CDR1 KGHSY, CDR2 FQNENV. The DNA for the CDR3 is TGTGCCAGCAGCCAACGGACAGGGAACACCGGGGAGCTGTTTTTT. Protein: CASSQRTGNTGELFF.

The chain is built from TRBV7-9 and TRBJ2-7; D is perhaps TRBD1 (6 bases). The CDR3 runs to 13 residues. From germline, CDR1 is SEHNR and CDR2 FQNEAQ (reference sequence). The ends were cut back, 8 bases at V and 2 bases at J, with 13 bases in the middle. CDR3 nucleotide sequence: TGTGCCAGCTCTCAGGGGACGACCTACGAGCAGTACTTC. Its translation is CASSQGTTYEQYF.